What follows is one TCR beta chain and its context. Its antigen remains unknown. With V trimmed by 1 base and J by 2 bases, 5 bases remained unmatched. Germline CDR1 reads LGHNA; CDR2 reads YNFKEQ. The length of the CDR3 is 16 residues. Uncontrolled infection, other autoimmune disease, pregnancy or lactation disqualified patients from enrolment. Thyroid ultrasound and orbital computed tomography, with clinical symptoms and serum thyroxine and TRAb, informed diagnoses. The PBMCs were sourced from fresh peripheral blood (about 10 ml). TCR beta CDR3 sequences were amplified from RNA transcripts. The primer set for the first-round RT-PCR of the TCR CDR3 was HTBI. MiXCR, run by TCRdb on the multiplex PCR reads, gives a single entry per CDR3 protein. The data contain around 570,000 distinct CDR3 sequences, about 20% of them singletons. These data originate in a study of T cells in Graves' hyperthyroidism and ophthalmopathy.

Study-wide results and limits: Within blood appeared most thyroid clonotypes that had expanded above 0.001.

The chain employs TRBV4-2 and TRBJ2-5; 9 nucleotides align to TRBD2. The TCR comes from a middle-aged man with Graves' ophthalmopathy. The sequenced material came from blood. The CDR3 sequence: CASSQGVSGRQETQYF. CDR3 DNA sequence: TGTGCCAGCAGCCAAGGGGTTAGCGGGAGACAAGAGACCCAGTACTTC.